Below, 5 T cell receptor beta chains from the same sample are listed, as sequenced in a study of blood T cell repertoires in COVID-19. Repertoires were generated with immunoSEQ multiplex PCR, while TCRdb's copy carries only in-frame clones and drops some. The sample includes roughly 240,000 clones, around 86% of them seen just once. Sequenced: peripheral blood. These receptors originate from a woman of 80 years or more with COVID-19, enrolled during active disease.

In its sample, this clone was seen a few times. The chain links TRBV5-1 to TRBJ1-4; D unresolved. The germline V and J ends were trimmed by 7 bases and 0 bases, with 7 bases remaining between them. Germline CDR1 SGHRS, CDR2 YFSETQ. This CDR3 region has 13 residues. CDR3 loop: CASSVTTNEKLFF. As DNA, the CDR3 is TGCGCCAGCTCCGTAACAACTAATGAAAAACTGTTTTTT.

This clone was found a few times. V gene TRBV5-5 combines with J gene TRBJ1-5, with 8 bases that match TRBD1. The J segment lost 7 bases and the V segment lost 4 bases, leaving 10 bases of the junction unmatched. The CDR3 sequence is 15 residues long. CDR1 and CDR2 (germline): SGHKS, YYEKEE (reference sequence). Here the CDR3 reads CASSRSQGAVQPQHF. CDR3 bases: TGTGCCAGCAGCCGCTCGCAGGGGGCGGTGCAGCCCCAGCATTTT.

This clone was counted a single time. V gene TRBV25-1 combines with J gene TRBJ2-7, with 7 positions matching TRBD1. V shed 2 bases, J shed 0 bases, and the junction held 4 bases outside the gene matches. Germline CDR1 MGHDK, CDR2 SYGVNS. The CDR3 is 15 residues long. The CDR3 bases are TGTGCCAGCAGTGAACCCGGGACAGTCTCCTACGAGCAGTACTTC. Translation: CASSEPGTVSYEQYF.

The V call is TRBV19, the J call TRBJ1-5, with 7 bases that match TRBD1. CDR3 length: 15 amino acids. Trimming at V came to 7 bases and at J to 1 base, leaving 7 bases not matched to a gene. Per the germline V gene, CDR1 is LNHDA and CDR2 is SQIVND (reference sequence). DNA of the CDR3: TGTGCCAGTACCACGGACAGGTTGAGCAATCAGCCCCAGCATTTT. Its protein product is CASTTDRLSNQPQHF. The full variable domain, rest sourced from reference TRBV19 and TRBJ1-5, is DGGITQSPKYLFRKEGQNVTLSCEQNLNHDAMYWYRQDPGQGLRLIYYSQIVNDFQKGDIAEGYSVSREKKESFPLTVTSAQKNPTAFYLCASTTDRLSNQPQHFGDGTRLSIL.

This clone was observed a handful of times. The V call is TRBV28, the J call TRBJ2-7; 8 nucleotides agree with TRBD1. Germline CDR1 is MDHEN and CDR2 is SYDVKM. V was clipped by 6 bases and J by 2 bases; unmatched bases: 12. This CDR3 has 16 residues. In DNA, the CDR3 is TGTGCCAGCAGATCCCCGGACAGGGCGGCCCCCTACGAGCAGTACTTC. Protein sequence: CASRSPDRAAPYEQYF.